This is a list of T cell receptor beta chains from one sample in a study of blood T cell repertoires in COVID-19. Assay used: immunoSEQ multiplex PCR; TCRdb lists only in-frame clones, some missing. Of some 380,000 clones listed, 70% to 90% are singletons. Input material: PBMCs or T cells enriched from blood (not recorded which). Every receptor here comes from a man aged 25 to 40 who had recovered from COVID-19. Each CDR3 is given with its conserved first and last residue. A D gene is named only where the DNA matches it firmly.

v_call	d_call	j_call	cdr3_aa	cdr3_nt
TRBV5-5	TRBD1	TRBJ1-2	CASSPPGRGQGKGPYGYTF	TGTGCCAGCAGCCCACCCGGTCGTGGACAGGGCAAGGGGCCCTATGGCTACACCTTC
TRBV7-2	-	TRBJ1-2	CASSLSSANYGYTF	TGTGCCAGCAGCTTGAGTTCCGCTAACTATGGCTACACCTTC
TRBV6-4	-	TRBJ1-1	CASSEGRGTEAFF	TGTGCCAGCAGTGAGGGAAGGGGCACTGAAGCTTTCTTT
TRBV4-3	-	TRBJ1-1	CASSQGVWDTNTEAFF	TGCGCCAGCAGCCAAGGAGTTTGGGACACGAACACTGAAGCTTTCTTT
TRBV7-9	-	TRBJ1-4	CASSLGHKETNEKLFF	TGTGCCAGCAGCTTGGGCCATAAGGAAACTAATGAAAAACTGTTTTTT
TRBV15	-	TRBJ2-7	CATSRDGQFYEQYF	TGTGCCACCAGCAGAGACGGACAGTTCTACGAGCAGTACTTC
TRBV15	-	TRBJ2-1	CATSREGIIVSPTFF	TGTGCCACCAGCAGGGAGGGCATTATAGTCTCTCCGACGTTCTTC
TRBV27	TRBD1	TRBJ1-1	CASSRGTVNTEAFF	TGTGCCAGCAGTCGCGGGACAGTGAACACTGAAGCTTTCTTT
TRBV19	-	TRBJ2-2	CASSTRRTNTGELFF	TGTGCCAGTAGCACCCGGAGGACGAACACCGGGGAGCTGTTTTTT
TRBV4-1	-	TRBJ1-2	CASSQEGQGDSDGYTF	TGCGCCAGCAGCCAAGAAGGGCAGGGTGATTCCGATGGCTACACCTTC
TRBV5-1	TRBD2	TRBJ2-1	CASSLDPPGLDVGNEQFF	TGCGCCAGCAGCTTGGATCCTCCGGGACTAGACGTTGGCAATGAGCAGTTCTTC
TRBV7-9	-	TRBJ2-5	CASSLGQQETQYF	TGTGCCAGCAGCTTAGGACAGCAAGAGACCCAGTACTTC
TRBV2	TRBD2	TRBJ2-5	CASSDRLAGAEETQYF	TGTGCCAGCAGTGACCGGCTAGCGGGGGCGGAAGAGACCCAGTACTTC
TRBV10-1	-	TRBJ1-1	CASREGQNTEAFF	TGCGCCAGCAGAGAGGGACAGAACACTGAAGCTTTCTTT